This entry lists 12 T cell receptor beta chains sequenced from one sample in a study of blood T cell repertoires in COVID-19. Clones were sequenced by immunoSEQ multiplex PCR, and TCRdb holds only the in-frame ones, with some missing. The sample carries about 140,000 clones, roughly 85% recorded once. Material for sequencing was peripheral blood. These receptors were taken from a human donor in a cohort sampled during active COVID-19.

The chain combines TRBV7-2 with TRBJ2-7; TRBD1 might be the D (6 bases). Germline assignment: CDR1 SGHTA and CDR2 FQGNSA. The CDR3 totals 15 residues. Trimming stripped 1 base from V and 7 bases from J, with 17 bases between. CDR3 residues: CASSLGLGAPTEQYF. CDR3 coding DNA: TGTGCCAGCAGCTTAGGTTTGGGGGCTCCTACGGAGCAGTACTTC.

This clone has more than one count but fewer than ten. This chain's CDR3 is CASSLPGQGIDEQYF. Written as DNA, the CDR3 is TGTGCCAGTAGTCTCCCGGGACAGGGAATTGACGAGCAGTACTTC. The chain joins TRBV19 to TRBJ2-7; 9 positions agree with TRBD1. V gave up 5 bases and J gave up 5 bases; unmatched junction bases: 10. CDR1 is LNHDA, CDR2 SQIVND, per germline (reference sequence). The length of the CDR3 is 15 residues.

The V and J genes are TRBV2 and TRBJ2-5, with a possible D match to TRBD1 (5 bases). Germline loops: CDR1 SNHLY, CDR2 FYNNEI. V dropped 2 bases and J dropped 1 base, with 8 bases sitting between them. The CDR3 consists of 14 residues. CDR3 bases: TGTGCCAGCAGTGAACCCCAGGGCCAAGAGACCCAGTACTTC. Translated: CASSEPQGQETQYF.

The CDR3 reads CASNPAGTAFRRGTEAFF. DNA of the CDR3: TGTGCCAGTAATCCCGCAGGGACAGCCTTTCGGAGGGGGACTGAAGCTTTCTTT. The chain couples TRBV19 to TRBJ1-1, with TRBD1 matching 7 bases. The V gene's germline CDR1 is LNHDA and CDR2 SQIVND (reference sequence). The length of the CDR3 is 18 residues. With V trimmed by 7 bases and J by 5 bases, 22 bases remained unmatched.

This chain connects TRBV29-1 to TRBJ1-5; possibly TRBD1 for D (5 bases). The CDR3 contains 14 residues. The V end was cut by 4 bases, the J end by 4 bases, with 14 bases between. The germline CDR1 and CDR2 sequences are SQVTM and ANQGSEA. CDR3 sequence: CSVAQGIGNQPQHF. CDR3 DNA: TGCAGCGTTGCCCAGGGTATTGGAAATCAGCCCCAGCATTTT.

CDR3 bases: TGTGCCAGCAGTTCACCCGGGGGGGCCAAAAACATTCAGTACTTC. Translation gives CASSSPGGAKNIQYF. V is TRBV28 and J is TRBJ2-4; 7 bases are a match to TRBD2. Germline CDR1 reads MDHEN; CDR2 reads SYDVKM. The CDR3 length is 15 residues. J was trimmed by 1 base and V by 4 bases; bases with no gene match: 4.

J is TRBJ1-1 and V is TRBV9; weak D call: TRBD1 (5 bases). With 3 bases removed from V and 6 bases from J, the gap between germline ends came to 6 bases. The CDR3 consists of 11 residues. CDR1 is SGDLS and CDR2 is YYNGEE in the germline V gene. CDR3: CASSAGAEAFF. The CDR3 DNA reads as TGTGCCAGCAGCGCGGGGGCTGAAGCTTTCTTT.

This clone was seen only once. The chain recombines TRBV15 with TRBJ1-3; D call uncertain. Deletions cut 1 base from V and 0 bases from J, with 10 bases between. The CDR3 length is 16 residues. CDR1 and CDR2 from the germline V gene are LNHNV and YYDKDF (reference sequence). In DNA, the CDR3 is TGTGCCACCAGCAGAGCCACCGACTACTCTGGAAACACCATATATTTT. Residues: CATSRATDYSGNTIYF. Full variable domain (rest looked up from reference TRBV15 and TRBJ1-3): DAMVIQNPRYQVTQFGKPVTLSCSQTLNHNVMYWYQQKSSQAPKLLFHYYDKDFNNEADTPDNFQSRRPNTSFCFLDIRSPGLGDTAMYLCATSRATDYSGNTIYFGEGSWLTVV.

J is TRBJ2-1 and V is TRBV6-6, with 8 bases identical to TRBD2. Germline V gene data show CDR1 as MNHNY and CDR2 as SVGAGI (reference sequence). Germline trimming cut 0 bases from V and 8 bases from J; bases unmatched to any gene: 6. This CDR3 comprises 15 residues. CDR3 sequence reads: CASSYSWTSNDEQFF. In nucleotides, the CDR3 is TGTGCCAGCAGTTACTCTTGGACTAGCAATGATGAGCAGTTCTTC.

The chain couples TRBV11-2 to TRBJ2-4; 8 nucleotides match TRBD2. Trimming cost V 5 bases and J 6 bases; bases outside gene matches: 6. The CDR3 runs 14 residues. Looked up from germline, CDR1 is SGHAT and CDR2 is FQNNGV. The CDR3 DNA is TGTGCCAGCAGCATGTTAGCGGGATTAAACATTCAGTACTTC. As protein: CASSMLAGLNIQYF.

The rearrangement uses TRBV4-3 and TRBJ2-7, with 8 positions matching TRBD1. Germline CDR1 is LGHNA and CDR2 is YSLEER. V shed 0 bases, J shed 3 bases, and the junction held 1 base outside the gene matches. There are 14 residues in the CDR3. The CDR3, as DNA: TGCGCCAGCAGCCAAGATGGACAGGGCTACGAGCAGTACTTC. Protein product: CASSQDGQGYEQYF.

This clone was counted a single time. The chain carries TRBV30 and TRBJ1-6; D is unclear. V was clipped by 1 base and J by 10 bases, with 20 bases between them. Germline V gene sequence: CDR1 GTSNPN, CDR2 SVGIG (reference sequence). The CDR3 consists of 16 residues. The CDR3 is CAWSDTRPSWGSPLHF. The CDR3 bases are TGTGCCTGGAGTGATACCCGTCCTAGCTGGGGATCACCCCTCCACTTT.